This TCR beta chain was captured by sequencing in a study of T-cell reconstitution after alpha-beta-depleted transplantation in children. The germline CDR1 and CDR2 sequences are SGHVS and FNYEAQ. V trimming: 5 bases; J trimming: 4 bases; junction bases outside the gene matches: 12. The CDR3 runs 16 residues. Many counts were recorded for this clonotype. The TCRbeta library was prepared with unique molecular identifiers. TCRdb processed the PCR reads anew with MiXCR; each CDR3 protein has one entry. Counted here are 170,000 or so distinct CDR3 sequences, about 6.8% occurring once; the ten biggest clones make up roughly 3%.

V is TRBV7-6 and J is TRBJ2-3; 7 bases map to TRBD2. The sequencing here drew on PBMCs from the stem cell graft donor, taken from the stem cell graft. The TCR comes from a human donor who donated a stem cell graft to a child with Wiskott-Aldrich syndrome. CDR3 DNA sequence: TGTGCCAGCAGCCCAGCGGGACGGGAGTTTCCAGATACGCAGTATTTT. This encodes CASSPAGREFPDTQYF. The entire variable domain, with the rest obtained from reference TRBV7-6 and TRBJ2-3, is as follows: GAGVSQSPRYKVTKRGQDVALRCDPISGHVSLYWYRQALGQGPEFLTYFNYEAQQDKSGLPNDRFSAERPEGSISTLTIQRTEQRDSAMYRCASSPAGREFPDTQYFGPGTRLTVL.